The 19 T cell receptor beta chains below come from one sample, sequenced in a study of blood T cell repertoires in COVID-19. The method was immunoSEQ multiplex PCR; TCRdb's version includes in-frame clones alone and lacks a portion of them. This sample has 400,000 or so clones, with approximately 90% found just once. What was sequenced was peripheral blood. The receptor set was obtained from a young man with COVID-19, enrolled during active disease.

Details on this clone: The same CDR3 arises from other DNA sequences in this sample as well. The V and J genes are TRBV19 and TRBJ2-1; D is undetermined. Trimming took 1 base from V and 7 from J, leaving 11 bases between them. Germline lookup yields CDR1 LNHDA and CDR2 SQIVND (reference sequence). This CDR3 region has 14 residues. The chain's CDR3 is CASSIVSSGNEQFF. CDR3 bases: TGTGCCAGTAGTATAGTTTCATCGGGTAATGAGCAGTTCTTC. The whole variable domain, remainder taken from reference TRBV19 and TRBJ2-1, is DGGITQSPKYLFRKEGQNVTLSCEQNLNHDAMYWYRQDPGQGLRLIYYSQIVNDFQKGDIAEGYSVSREKKESFPLTVTSAQKNPTAFYLCASSIVSSGNEQFFGPGTRLTVL.

The V call is TRBV29-1, the J call TRBJ2-7, with TRBD1 matching over 8 bases. V shed 3 bases and J 5 bases; nucleotides not matched to a gene: 6. The CDR3 is 13 amino acids. From germline, CDR1 is SQVTM and CDR2 ANQGSEA. The CDR3 DNA reads TGCAGCGTTGATTTCAGGGGGCGCGACGAGCAGTACTTC. Encoded protein: CSVDFRGRDEQYF.

The chain uses TRBV7-2 and TRBJ2-1, with D tentatively TRBD1 (6 bases). CDR3 size: 13 residues. V was clipped by 5 bases and J by 9 bases, with 14 bases between them. The germline V gene has CDR1 SGHTA and CDR2 FQGNSA. CDR3 in DNA: TGTGCCAGCAGCCCACAGGGAGAAGGTGAGCAGTTCTTC. Protein: CASSPQGEGEQFF.

The chain combines TRBV6-2 or TRBV6-3 with TRBJ2-7; TRBD2 aligns across 7 bases. There are 16 residues in the CDR3. After removal of 6 bases from V and 1 base from J, the junction contained 12 bases not matched to a gene. Germline CDR1 reads MNHEY; CDR2 reads SVGEGT. CDR3 coding DNA: TGTGCCAGCAGCTCCGTTGTGCCTAGCGGATCCTACGAGCAGTACTTC. Residues: CASSSVVPSGSYEQYF.

This clone came up once. J is TRBJ2-2 and V is TRBV5-5, with 7 bases that match TRBD2. The germline CDR1 and CDR2 sequences are SGHKS and YYEKEE (reference sequence). The junction had 6 bases not matched to a gene; V was cut back by 0 bases and J by 1 base. The CDR3 runs 17 residues. CDR3 coding DNA: TGTGCCAGCAGCTTGGAGGGAGGGACTTGGAACACCGGGGAGCTGTTTTTT. Translation gives CASSLEGGTWNTGELFF.

This rearrangement joins TRBV7-9 to TRBJ1-2, with a possible D match to TRBD1 (6 bases). CDR1 SEHNR and CDR2 FQNEAQ come from the germline V gene (reference sequence). This CDR3 region has 13 residues. The ends were cut back, 4 bases at V and 7 bases at J, with 13 bases in the middle. The CDR3 nucleotides read TGTGCCAGCAGCTCCACAGGGCGTAGTGGCTACACCTTC. It specifies CASSSTGRSGYTF. The whole variable domain, remainder taken from reference TRBV7-9 and TRBJ1-2, is DTGVSQNPRHKITKRGQNVTFRCDPISEHNRLYWYRQTLGQGPEFLTYFQNEAQLEKSRLLSDRFSAERPKGSFSTLEIQRTEQGDSAMYLCASSSTGRSGYTFGSGTRLTVV.

The V and J genes are TRBV24-1 and TRBJ2-2, with 10 bases lining up with TRBD1. After removal of 9 bases from V and 4 bases from J, the junction contained 7 bases not matched to a gene. Per the germline V gene, CDR1 is KGHDR and CDR2 is SFDVKD. This CDR3 has 15 amino acids. The CDR3 loop reads CATGSGTGVTGELFF. CDR3 DNA: TGTGCCACCGGATCGGGGACAGGGGTCACCGGGGAGCTGTTTTTT.

This chain links TRBV9 with TRBJ1-1; maybe TRBD1 (5 bases). Per the germline V gene, CDR1 is SGDLS and CDR2 is YYNGEE. V was cut by 2 bases and J by 1 base, with 6 bases left in between. This CDR3 is built from 13 residues. Here the CDR3 reads CASSVQGNTEAFF. The CDR3 region has the DNA TGTGCCAGCAGCGTGCAGGGGAACACTGAAGCTTTCTTT. The full variable domain, completed using reference TRBV9 and TRBJ1-1, is DSGVTQTPKHLITATGQRVTLRCSPRSGDLSVYWYQQSLDQGLQFLIQYYNGEERAKGNILERFSAQQFPDLHSELNLSSLELGDSALYFCASSVQGNTEAFFGQGTRLTVV.

The genes are TRBV6-5 and TRBJ2-7, with 11 bases lining up with TRBD1. This CDR3 contains 14 residues. V dropped 6 bases and J dropped 3; count of bases not matched to a gene: 4. CDR1 MNHEY and CDR2 SVGAGI come from the germline V gene. DNA of the CDR3: TGTGCCAGCAGCCTAGGGACAGGGGGCTACGAGCAGTACTTC. This codes for CASSLGTGGYEQYF.

The J gene is TRBJ2-7, the V gene TRBV5-1, with D possibly TRBD2 on 5 matching bases. CDR1 SGHRS and CDR2 YFSETQ come from the germline V gene. Trimming removed 2 bases at V and 2 bases at J, with 11 bases between. The CDR3 spans 14 residues. The CDR3 region has the DNA TGCGCCAGCAGCTTTGCGGGCCCCACCTACGAGCAGTACTTC. Translation gives CASSFAGPTYEQYF.

The genes are TRBV27 and TRBJ2-5; 9 bases match TRBD1. CDR3 size: 15 residues. The ends lost 5 bases at V and 4 bases at J; junction bases unmatched: 8. The V gene's germline CDR1 is MNHEY and CDR2 SMNVEV (reference sequence). The chain's CDR3 is CASSQTQGAGETQYF. The CDR3 region has the DNA TGTGCCAGCAGTCAGACACAGGGGGCCGGAGAGACCCAGTACTTC.

The rearrangement joins TRBV15 to TRBJ2-1; the match to TRBD1 covers 9 bases. CDR1 is LNHNV, CDR2 YYDKDF, per germline (reference sequence). Trimming cost V 0 bases and J 7 bases; bases outside gene matches: 10. The CDR3 has 17 residues. CDR3 loop: CATSRDQRGTGRNEQFF. The CDR3 DNA reads as TGTGCCACCAGCAGAGATCAGAGAGGGACAGGGCGTAATGAGCAGTTCTTC.

The rearrangement uses TRBV3-1 (or the pseudogene TRBV3-2) and TRBJ2-5; no reliable D call. The germline V and J ends were trimmed by 3 bases and 4 bases, with 12 bases remaining between them. The CDR3 runs 14 residues. The germline V gene encodes CDR1 LGHDT and CDR2 YNNKEL (reference sequence). CDR3 sequence reads: CASSQISERETQYF. CDR3 nucleotides: TGTGCCAGCAGCCAGATAAGCGAGCGAGAGACCCAGTACTTC.

The chain couples TRBV5-1 to TRBJ1-1; D is unresolved. Trimming shortened V by 3 bases and J by 5 bases, and 14 bases separated the two germline ends. CDR1 and CDR2 (germline): SGHRS, YFSETQ. This CDR3 region has 14 residues. The CDR3 nucleotides are TGCGCCAGCAGCTATCGGGCCGCGGGGACTGAAGCTTTCTTT. It encodes CASSYRAAGTEAFF.

The V and J genes are TRBV5-4 and TRBJ2-3, with TRBD2 as a possible D gene (5 bases). CDR3 length: 14 amino acids. Germline V gene data show CDR1 as SGHNT and CDR2 as YYREEE (reference sequence). Between the trimmed V and J ends, which lost 3 bases and 2 bases, there was a span of 10 bases. The CDR3 region is CASSSPGVTDTQYF. The CDR3 coding sequence is TGTGCCAGCAGCTCCCCCGGGGTCACAGATACGCAGTATTTT.

This clone is a singleton in its sample. The gene calls are TRBV28 and TRBJ2-1; TRBD2 matches 7 bases. Germline-derived CDR1 and CDR2 are MDHEN and SYDVKM. The V and J ends lost 6 bases and 5 bases, in that order; junction bases with no gene match: 4. The length of the CDR3 is 13 residues. CDR3 in DNA: TGTGCCAGCAGGTCTCGGGGGGACAATGAGCAGTTCTTC. It encodes CASRSRGDNEQFF.

The genes are TRBV7-8 and TRBJ1-5; maybe TRBD1 (6 bases). Germline-derived CDR1 and CDR2 are SGHVS and FQNEAQ. The length of the CDR3 is 14 residues. Deletions cut 2 bases from V and 3 bases from J, with 8 bases between. The CDR3 is CASSLTGTNQPQHF. As DNA, the CDR3 is TGTGCCAGCAGCTTAACAGGGACCAATCAGCCCCAGCATTTT.

V and J are TRBV2 and TRBJ2-7; possible D gene TRBD1, 6 bases. This CDR3 is built from 14 residues. Trimming cost V 2 bases and J 3 bases, with 11 bases left between them. Looked up from germline, CDR1 is SNHLY and CDR2 is FYNNEI. CDR3 sequence: CASSEFRGDYEQYF. The CDR3 DNA is TGTGCCAGCAGTGAATTCAGGGGCGACTACGAGCAGTACTTC.

The J gene is TRBJ2-2, the V gene TRBV5-1; 7 bases are shared with TRBD1. This CDR3 comprises 13 residues. The J segment lost 8 bases and the V segment lost 3 bases, leaving 4 bases of the junction unmatched. Germline CDR1 reads SGHRS; CDR2 reads YFSETQ. The CDR3 region is CASSYDRAGELFF. CDR3 DNA sequence: TGCGCCAGCAGCTACGACAGGGCGGGGGAGCTGTTTTTT.